This T cell receptor beta chain derives from a study of vaccination and CD4 T cells after COVID-19. In the study overall: Controls had a CEFX pool, an HIV-1 Nef pool, or no peptide added.

CDR1 is MRHNA and CDR2 is SNTAGT in the germline V gene. The CDR3 extends over 15 amino acids. V lost 0 bases to trimming and J lost 1 base; unmatched junction nucleotides: 0. Comments on this clonotype: Its antigen is not known.

The Oncomine TCR Beta short-read assay generated sequence data from the DNA of cultured CD4+ T cells. Investigators isolated genomic DNA from cultured CD4+ T cells. TCRdb reprocessed the PCR reads via MiXCR and lists one record per CDR3 protein. The table includes about 18,000 distinct CDR3 sequences, approximately 50% detected once. Treatment defined: roughly 10-day PBMC culture with coronavirus spike peptide pools or control peptides (ViraFEST assay). This chain links TRBV6-4 with TRBJ2-3; 8 bases fit TRBD1. The sample consisted of CD4+ T cells from blood, cultured in vitro. The clonotype was recovered from a human donor who had recovered from COVID-19. CDR3 nucleotides: TGTGCCAGCAGTGACTCGGGACAGGGCACAGATACGCAGTATTTT. Residues: CASSDSGQGTDTQYF.